This T cell receptor (beta chain) came from a study of cytomegalovirus exposure and HLA in healthy donors. Study details: An analysis done earlier identified 117 million unique TCR beta sequences from about 179 million T cells. Study-level points and caveats: Sequencing depth across donors, presence/absence analyses assumed, was roughly uniform. Confirmation was obtained in vitro that a few CMV-associated chains are specific for CMV antigens.

Primers for the PCR totalled 60 Vbeta and 13 Jbeta. The protocol was immunoSEQ multiplex PCR, while the TCRdb copy is restricted to in-frame clones and leaves out a portion. The sample carries around 86,000 clones, nearly 80% recorded once. This CDR3 is 14 amino acids long. V shed 6 bases and J 4 bases; nucleotides not matched to a gene: 6. Germline CDR1 reads LNHDA; CDR2 reads SQIVND (reference sequence). In this sample, this clone turned up once. The antigen is unknown. Sequencing was carried out using PBMCs. The sequence came from a female donor in good health and CMV-seronegative. V usage is TRBV19 and J usage is TRBJ1-1; 9 positions agree with TRBD1. The CDR3, as DNA: TGTGCCAGTAGCCCTGGACAGGGGATCACTGAAGCTTTCTTT. Residues: CASSPGQGITEAFF.